This T cell receptor (beta chain) comes out of a study of vaccination and CD4 T cells after COVID-19. Study as a whole: Convalescent study patients returned SARS-CoV-2 positive nasal swab PCR results, with several mild cases and one severe. The study, taken as a whole, reports: Convalescent patients had a median approximately 83% of reactive clones appearing only post-vaccination.

As to treatment: approximately nine-day PBMC culture with coronavirus spike peptide pools or control peptides (ViraFEST assay). Wells that each held some 2 million PBMCs were cultured with around 9.7 IU/ml IL-2 and 8.5 to 10 ug/ml peptide pools. Notes on this clonotype: Its antigen is undetermined.

Losses at the gene ends were 3 bases for V and 0 bases for J; bases not matched to a gene: 4. The CDR3 has 16 amino acids. CDR1 SNHLY and CDR2 FYNNEI come from the germline V gene. The Oncomine TCR Beta short-read assay sequenced DNA from cultured CD4+ T cells. Genomic DNA was extracted from cultured CD4+ T cells. TCRdb reprocessed the PCR reads via MiXCR and lists one record per CDR3 protein. The repertoire holds under 20,000 distinct CDR3 sequences, approximately 50% seen once, with roughly 30% in the top ten. The material was cultured CD4+ T cells from blood, obtained after SARS-CoV-2 vaccination. The receptor was derived from a human donor with COVID-19. J is TRBJ2-3 and V is TRBV2; 9 bases agree with TRBD2. CDR3 in amino acids: CASSDRRGGSTDTQYF. The CDR3 nucleotides read TGTGCCAGCAGTGATAGGCGGGGGGGCAGCACAGATACGCAGTATTTT.